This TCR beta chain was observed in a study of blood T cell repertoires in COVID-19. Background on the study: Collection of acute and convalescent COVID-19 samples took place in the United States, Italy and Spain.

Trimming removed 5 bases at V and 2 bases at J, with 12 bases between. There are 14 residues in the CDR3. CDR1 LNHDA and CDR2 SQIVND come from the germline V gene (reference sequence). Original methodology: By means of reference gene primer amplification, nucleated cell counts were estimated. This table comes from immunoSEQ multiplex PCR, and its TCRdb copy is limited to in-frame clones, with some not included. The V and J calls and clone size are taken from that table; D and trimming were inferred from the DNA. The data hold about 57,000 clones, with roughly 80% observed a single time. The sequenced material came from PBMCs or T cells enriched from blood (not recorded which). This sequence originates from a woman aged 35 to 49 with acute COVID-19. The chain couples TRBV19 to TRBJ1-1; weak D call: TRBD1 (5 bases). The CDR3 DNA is TGTGCCAGTAGTGGGATCCGGACAAACACTGAAGCTTTCTTT. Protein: CASSGIRTNTEAFF.